This T cell receptor beta chain is drawn from a study of memory CD4+ T cells and cytomegalovirus serostatus. Study as a whole: Of the healthy Belgian adults, roughly ten were CMV seropositive and 24 seronegative.

The data were produced by immunoSEQ multiplex PCR, yet TCRdb's version contains in-frame clones alone and is incomplete. The table records 85,000 to 100,000 clones, over 70% of them present only once. This CDR3 spans 16 amino acids. V shed 0 bases, J shed 5 bases, and the junction held 2 bases outside the gene matches. The germline V gene has CDR1 SGDLS and CDR2 YYNGEE. The sort gate was single viable CD3+CD4+CD8-CD45RO+ cells for memory CD4+ T cells. This receptor was obtained from an adult in good health and CMV-seropositive. Sequenced: memory CD4+ T cells from blood. The chain uses TRBV9 and TRBJ2-2, with 12 bases that match TRBD2. The CDR3 coding sequence is TGTGCCAGCAGCGTAGCTAGCGGGAGGGGAACCGGGGAGCTGTTTTTT. This sequence encodes CASSVASGRGTGELFF.